This is a list of T cell receptor beta chains from one sample in a study of T-cell memory formation after mild COVID-19. TCRdb itself ran the 5' RACE reads through MiXCR, one entry per CDR3 protein. Found here are roughly 620,000 distinct CDR3 sequences, about a sixth of them singletons; the top ten hold around 11%. The specimen was PBMCs or a T cell subset sorted from them (not recorded which). The source of these receptors is an adult woman who had mild COVID-19 (a few samples of this study predate the infection). Cell type and time point are not known. Each CDR3 is given with its conserved first and last residue. A D gene is named only where the DNA matches it firmly. Only part of the rows carry a size: once, few, many, or a class if the clone is expanded.

v_gene: TRBV30
d_gene: -
j_gene: TRBJ1-1
abundance: few
CDR3nt: TGTGCCTGGACCTCCGGCGGTGTGAACACTGAAGCTTTCTTT
CDR3aa: CAWTSGGVNTEAFF

v_gene: TRBV29-1
d_gene: -
j_gene: TRBJ1-1
abundance: -
CDR3nt: TGCAGCGTTGAACTTCCTCCTCAGGGCACTGAAGCTTTCTTT
CDR3aa: CSVELPPQGTEAFF

v_gene: TRBV3-1
d_gene: -
j_gene: TRBJ1-3
abundance: -
CDR3nt: TGTGCCAGCAGCCAAGAACGGAACTCTGGAAACACCATATATTTT
CDR3aa: CASSQERNSGNTIYF

v_gene: TRBV11-3
d_gene: -
j_gene: TRBJ2-1
abundance: few
CDR3nt: TGTGCCAGCAGCGAACGGCGAGCGTTGTTCTTC
CDR3aa: CASSERRALFF

v_gene: TRBV7-9
d_gene: TRBD2
j_gene: TRBJ2-1
abundance: -
CDR3nt: TGTGCCAGCAGCTTTAGCGGGAGTAGCAATGAGCAGTTCTTC
CDR3aa: CASSFSGSSNEQFF

v_gene: TRBV27
d_gene: -
j_gene: TRBJ2-7
abundance: -
CDR3nt: TGTGCCAGCAGTTTACTGGCGGGGCAGGGGCCCTCCTACGAGCAGTACTTC
CDR3aa: CASSLLAGQGPSYEQYF

v_gene: TRBV7-2
d_gene: -
j_gene: TRBJ2-5
abundance: -
CDR3nt: TGTGCCAGCAGCCCGACTTATGCAACGGAGACCCAGTACTTC
CDR3aa: CASSPTYATETQYF

v_gene: TRBV7-2
d_gene: TRBD2
j_gene: TRBJ2-7
abundance: many
CDR3nt: TGTGCCAGCAGCTTTGCAGCGGGGGCCTACGAGCAGTACTTC
CDR3aa: CASSFAAGAYEQYF

v_gene: TRBV3-1
d_gene: -
j_gene: TRBJ2-1
abundance: -
CDR3nt: TGTGCCAGCAGCCAAGGGCTAGGGATTGCGGGGACTTCTAATGAGCAGTTCTTC
CDR3aa: CASSQGLGIAGTSNEQFF

v_gene: TRBV15
d_gene: -
j_gene: TRBJ1-1
abundance: few
CDR3nt: TGTGCCACCAGCAGAGATAGGCAGCGGGGGGGGATGAACACTGAAGCTTTCTTT
CDR3aa: CATSRDRQRGGMNTEAFF

v_gene: TRBV24-1
d_gene: -
j_gene: TRBJ1-5
abundance: -
CDR3nt: TGTGCCACCAGTGATTTACAGGGTCCCCCCAATCAGCCCCAGCATTTT
CDR3aa: CATSDLQGPPNQPQHF

v_gene: TRBV2
d_gene: TRBD2
j_gene: TRBJ2-7
abundance: few
CDR3nt: TGTGCCAGCAGTGCTCCCCTTAGCGGGAGCTCCTACGAGCAGTACTTC
CDR3aa: CASSAPLSGSSYEQYF

v_gene: TRBV5-1
d_gene: -
j_gene: TRBJ1-1
abundance: few
CDR3nt: TGCGCCAGCAGACGAGGGACGGAGAACACTGAAGCTTTCTTT
CDR3aa: CASRRGTENTEAFF

v_gene: TRBV18
d_gene: TRBD2
j_gene: TRBJ2-3
abundance: -
CDR3nt: TGTGCCAGCTCACCCACCGGGACTAGCGGGACCTTCAGCACAGATACGCAGTATTTT
CDR3aa: CASSPTGTSGTFSTDTQYF

v_gene: TRBV2
d_gene: -
j_gene: TRBJ2-3
abundance: -
CDR3nt: TGTGCCAGCAGTGAGGAAGGGGGATGCACAGATACGCAGTATTTT
CDR3aa: CASSEEGGCTDTQYF

v_gene: TRBV29-1
d_gene: TRBD1
j_gene: TRBJ1-5
abundance: few
CDR3nt: TGCAGCTTCTCGGGGGGGACAGGCAATCAGCCCCAGCATTTT
CDR3aa: CSFSGGTGNQPQHF

v_gene: TRBV7-8
d_gene: TRBD1
j_gene: TRBJ2-7
abundance: few
CDR3nt: TGTGCCCCTCAGGGGGCTATCGGGAAGTACTTC
CDR3aa: CAPQGAIGKYF

v_gene: TRBV7-3
d_gene: -
j_gene: TRBJ2-3
abundance: many
CDR3nt: TGTGCCAGCAGCGAAAGCACAGATACGCAGTATTTT
CDR3aa: CASSESTDTQYF

v_gene: TRBV4-3
d_gene: -
j_gene: TRBJ2-2
abundance: -
CDR3nt: TGCGCCAGCAGCCAAGATCACACTGACACCGGGGAGCTGTTTTTT
CDR3aa: CASSQDHTDTGELFF

v_gene: TRBV7-8
d_gene: -
j_gene: TRBJ1-2
abundance: many
CDR3nt: TGTGCCAGCAGCCCTGGACGGTTTAACTATGGCTACACCTTC
CDR3aa: CASSPGRFNYGYTF

v_gene: TRBV4-1
d_gene: TRBD1
j_gene: TRBJ2-2
abundance: -
CDR3nt: TGCGCCAGCAGCCAACGGGACAGGGGGGACACCGGGGAGCTGTTTTTT
CDR3aa: CASSQRDRGDTGELFF

v_gene: TRBV25-1
d_gene: -
j_gene: TRBJ2-7
abundance: once
CDR3nt: TGTGCCAGCAGAGAACGGGGACTCTCCTACGAGCAGTACTTC
CDR3aa: CASRERGLSYEQYF

v_gene: TRBV7-2
d_gene: TRBD2
j_gene: TRBJ2-2
abundance: few
CDR3nt: TGTGCCAGCAGCCCCCAGTTAGCGGGAACCGGGGAGCTGTTTTTT
CDR3aa: CASSPQLAGTGELFF

v_gene: TRBV9
d_gene: -
j_gene: TRBJ2-3
abundance: few
CDR3nt: TGTGCCAGCAGCGTAGCCGGGGGGCGCCGGACAGATACGCAGTATTTT
CDR3aa: CASSVAGGRRTDTQYF

v_gene: TRBV11-2
d_gene: -
j_gene: TRBJ2-7
abundance: -
CDR3nt: TGTGCCAGCAGTCAAACGACACGCTCGAGGGAGCAGTACTTC
CDR3aa: CASSQTTRSREQYF

v_gene: TRBV6-6
d_gene: -
j_gene: TRBJ1-5
abundance: few
CDR3nt: TGTGCCAGCAGTCCAAATCAGCCCCAGCATTTT
CDR3aa: CASSPNQPQHF

v_gene: TRBV2
d_gene: -
j_gene: TRBJ1-5
abundance: -
CDR3nt: TGTGCCAGCAGTGTCTGGGGGCCCCAGCATTTT
CDR3aa: CASSVWGPQHF

v_gene: TRBV24-1
d_gene: -
j_gene: TRBJ2-3
abundance: many
CDR3nt: TGTGCCACCGGGGAAGCAGATACGCAGTATTTT
CDR3aa: CATGEADTQYF

v_gene: TRBV6-2/TRBV6-3
d_gene: -
j_gene: TRBJ2-1
abundance: -
CDR3nt: TGTGCCAGCAGCCCCCGGGACCTCTTGGACAATGAGCAGTTATTC
CDR3aa: CASSPRDLLDNEQLF

v_gene: TRBV19
d_gene: -
j_gene: TRBJ1-1
abundance: -
CDR3nt: TGTGCCAGTCAAGAGGAAGGCCGGGGATGGAGGTGGACTGAAGCTTTCTTT
CDR3aa: CASQEEGRGWRWTEAFF

v_gene: TRBV24-1
d_gene: TRBD1
j_gene: TRBJ1-1
abundance: few
CDR3nt: TGTGCCACACAGGGGAATACGATATCTGCTGAAGCTTTCTTT
CDR3aa: CATQGNTISAEAFF

v_gene: TRBV25-1
d_gene: -
j_gene: TRBJ1-1
abundance: few
CDR3nt: TGTGCCAGCAGTGGGGGGGTGGCTTTCTTT
CDR3aa: CASSGGVAFF

v_gene: TRBV4-1
d_gene: -
j_gene: TRBJ2-7
abundance: -
CDR3nt: TGCGCCAGCAGCCAAGGGATGGGGCTCTACGAGCAGTACTTC
CDR3aa: CASSQGMGLYEQYF

v_gene: TRBV24-1
d_gene: -
j_gene: TRBJ2-3
abundance: few
CDR3nt: TGTGCCACCAGTGATTTGGGGGTATCGGCGGATACGCAGTATTTT
CDR3aa: CATSDLGVSADTQYF

v_gene: TRBV13
d_gene: TRBD1
j_gene: TRBJ1-4
abundance: -
CDR3nt: TGTGCCAGCAGCCCGGACAGGGGGGGTAGAGAGGAAAAACTGTTTTTT
CDR3aa: CASSPDRGGREEKLFF

v_gene: TRBV5-6
d_gene: -
j_gene: TRBJ2-1
abundance: many
CDR3nt: TGTGCCAGCAGCCCCGAGGGACGGCACAATGAGCAGTTCTTC
CDR3aa: CASSPEGRHNEQFF

v_gene: TRBV7-9
d_gene: TRBD2
j_gene: TRBJ2-1
abundance: -
CDR3nt: TGTGCCAGCAGAGCGGGCTGGAGCGGGAGGTCCGCAGGGAATGAGCAGTTCTTC
CDR3aa: CASRAGWSGRSAGNEQFF

v_gene: TRBV25-1
d_gene: -
j_gene: TRBJ1-2
abundance: -
CDR3nt: TGTGCCAGCAGTGATAATTTATCCTTTCTCACCTTC
CDR3aa: CASSDNLSFLTF

v_gene: TRBV20-1
d_gene: -
j_gene: TRBJ2-1
abundance: -
CDR3nt: TGCAGTGCCCCCCTGGATGAGCAGTTCTTC
CDR3aa: CSAPLDEQFF

v_gene: TRBV7-9
d_gene: -
j_gene: TRBJ2-7
abundance: -
CDR3nt: TGTGCCAGCAGCTTCCCTAACTACGAGCAGTACTTC
CDR3aa: CASSFPNYEQYF

v_gene: TRBV12-3/TRBV12-4
d_gene: -
j_gene: TRBJ1-2
abundance: -
CDR3nt: TGTGCCAGCAGTTTATCGCGTTCGCTGTACTATGGCTACACCTTC
CDR3aa: CASSLSRSLYYGYTF

v_gene: TRBV11-2
d_gene: -
j_gene: TRBJ2-1
abundance: few
CDR3nt: TGTGCCAGCAGCTCCCAGCTTATGGATGAGCAGTTCTTC
CDR3aa: CASSSQLMDEQFF

v_gene: TRBV5-1
d_gene: -
j_gene: TRBJ2-3
abundance: -
CDR3nt: TGCGCCAGCAGCTTGAGGGGGAGAGGGAGGGCCAGCACAGATACGCAGTATTTT
CDR3aa: CASSLRGRGRASTDTQYF

v_gene: TRBV10-3
d_gene: -
j_gene: TRBJ1-1
abundance: few
CDR3nt: TGTGCCACCAGGGCCAGTGGCACTGAAGCTTTCTTT
CDR3aa: CATRASGTEAFF

v_gene: TRBV7-2
d_gene: -
j_gene: TRBJ1-1
abundance: few
CDR3nt: TGTGCCAGCAGCTTAGCTACCCAAGGGGGAGAAGCTTTCTTT
CDR3aa: CASSLATQGGEAFF

v_gene: TRBV7-3
d_gene: TRBD2
j_gene: TRBJ2-5
abundance: few
CDR3nt: TGTGCCAGCAGCTTAGACGGCGGGGGACCAGAGACCCAGTACTTC
CDR3aa: CASSLDGGGPETQYF

v_gene: TRBV2
d_gene: -
j_gene: TRBJ2-5
abundance: -
CDR3nt: TGTGCCAGCAGTCAACTAGCAAGTCAAGAGACCCAGTACTTC
CDR3aa: CASSQLASQETQYF

v_gene: TRBV24-1
d_gene: -
j_gene: TRBJ1-1
abundance: -
CDR3nt: TGTGCCACCAGTGTCGGGGGGGCCACTGAAGCTTTCTTT
CDR3aa: CATSVGGATEAFF

v_gene: TRBV20-1
d_gene: -
j_gene: TRBJ2-1
abundance: few
CDR3nt: TGCAGTGCTAGAGATGTGCCTGGGGGCTCCTACAATGAGCAGTTCTTC
CDR3aa: CSARDVPGGSYNEQFF

v_gene: TRBV30
d_gene: -
j_gene: TRBJ2-7
abundance: -
CDR3nt: TGTGCCTGGAGTCCGTCACGGTCCTACGAGCAGTACTTC
CDR3aa: CAWSPSRSYEQYF

v_gene: TRBV7-2
d_gene: TRBD1
j_gene: TRBJ1-6
abundance: few
CDR3nt: TGTGCCAGCAGTCGGACAGGGAATTCACCCCTCCACTTT
CDR3aa: CASSRTGNSPLHF

v_gene: TRBV12-3/TRBV12-4
d_gene: -
j_gene: TRBJ1-2
abundance: many
CDR3nt: TGTGCCAGCAGTTCCAGGGTGGGGGGCTACACCTTC
CDR3aa: CASSSRVGGYTF

v_gene: TRBV5-1
d_gene: -
j_gene: TRBJ2-7
abundance: few
CDR3nt: TGCGCCAGCAGCTTGGGGGGGGCAGGCCCCTACGAGCAGTACTTC
CDR3aa: CASSLGGAGPYEQYF

v_gene: TRBV7-3
d_gene: TRBD1
j_gene: TRBJ1-1
abundance: few
CDR3nt: TGTGCCAGCAGCTTTACAGGGGGCGCGGGCACTGAAGCTTTCTTT
CDR3aa: CASSFTGGAGTEAFF

v_gene: TRBV12-3/TRBV12-4
d_gene: -
j_gene: TRBJ2-1
abundance: few
CDR3nt: TGTGCCAGCACCCCTCCGGCGAGCCTCAATGAGCAGTTCTTC
CDR3aa: CASTPPASLNEQFF

v_gene: TRBV29-1
d_gene: -
j_gene: TRBJ1-2
abundance: -
CDR3nt: TGCAGCGTTGAGGGGGCGGCGAACTATGGCTACACCTTC
CDR3aa: CSVEGAANYGYTF

v_gene: TRBV20-1
d_gene: -
j_gene: TRBJ2-1
abundance: -
CDR3nt: TGCAGTGCTGACAAAGGGGCCCGCTTTTATGAGCAGTTCTTC
CDR3aa: CSADKGARFYEQFF

v_gene: TRBV4-2
d_gene: TRBD1
j_gene: TRBJ2-5
abundance: few
CDR3nt: TGTGCCAGCAGCCCTCATCCCCGGACAGGGGGCTGGAAGACCCAGTACTTC
CDR3aa: CASSPHPRTGGWKTQYF

v_gene: TRBV15
d_gene: -
j_gene: TRBJ1-2
abundance: few
CDR3nt: TGTGCCACCAGCAGAGGTTGGGGCGATGACAACTATGGCTACACCTTC
CDR3aa: CATSRGWGDDNYGYTF

v_gene: TRBV6-2/TRBV6-3
d_gene: TRBD2
j_gene: TRBJ2-3
abundance: -
CDR3nt: TGTGCCAGCAGTTACTCGACAGCTAGCGGGAGATGGGGCACAGATACGCAGTATTTT
CDR3aa: CASSYSTASGRWGTDTQYF